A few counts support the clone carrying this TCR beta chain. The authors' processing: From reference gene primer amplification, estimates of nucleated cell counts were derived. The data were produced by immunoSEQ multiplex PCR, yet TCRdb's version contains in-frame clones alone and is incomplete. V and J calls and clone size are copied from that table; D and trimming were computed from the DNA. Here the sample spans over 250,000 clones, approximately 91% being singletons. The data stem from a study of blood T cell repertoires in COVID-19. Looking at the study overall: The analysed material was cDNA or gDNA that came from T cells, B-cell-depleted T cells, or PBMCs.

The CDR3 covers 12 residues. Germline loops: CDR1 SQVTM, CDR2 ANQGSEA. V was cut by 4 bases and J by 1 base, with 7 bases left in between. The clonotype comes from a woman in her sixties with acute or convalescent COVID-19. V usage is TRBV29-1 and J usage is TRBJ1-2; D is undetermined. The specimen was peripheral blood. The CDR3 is CSVVHVNYGYTF. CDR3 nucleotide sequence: TGCAGCGTTGTACATGTTAACTATGGCTACACCTTC.